The next 17 T cell receptor beta chains were all read from a single sample in a study of vaccination effects on CD4 cells after COVID-19. The ViraFEST assay expanded antigen-specific CD4+ T cells with viral peptide pools before sequencing. Researchers isolated CD4+ T cells once less than 13 days of culture had elapsed. A positive SARS-CoV-2 PCR test fell between March and December 2020. TCRdb's copy holds only in-frame clones and misses some; the assay was immunoSEQ multiplex PCR. The sample has about 24,000 clones; approximately 76% are singletons. No antigen is known for these receptors. Specimen: CD4+ T cells from PBMCs cultured with SARS-CoV-2 spike peptides, collected before COVID-19 vaccination. All receptors derive from a human donor who had a prior SARS-CoV-2 infection.

The CDR3: CASSPTKGGNQPQHF. DNA of the CDR3: TGTGCCAGCAGTCCAACGAAGGGGGGGAATCAGCCCCAGCATTTT. The V call is TRBV27, the J call TRBJ1-5; D might be TRBD1 (6 bases). The CDR3 covers 15 residues. CDR1 and CDR2 (germline): MNHEY, SMNVEV (reference sequence). V lost 5 bases and J 4 bases, leaving 15 bases between the germline ends.

This chain connects TRBV20-1 to TRBJ2-3, with D maybe TRBD1 (5 bases). With 8 bases removed from V and 6 bases from J, the gap between germline ends came to 12 bases. CDR1 and CDR2 (germline): DFQATT, SNEGSKA (reference sequence). CDR3 size: 11 residues. As DNA, the CDR3 is TGCAGTCAACAGGTTTTGGATACGCAGTATTTT. It codes for CSQQVLDTQYF.

V is TRBV18 and J is TRBJ2-3; D not certain. V lost 3 bases and J 4 bases, leaving 8 bases between the germline ends. Germline CDR1 reads KGHSH; CDR2 reads LQKENI. The CDR3 has 13 residues. CDR3: CASSPAPADTQYF. CDR3 in DNA: TGTGCCAGCTCACCGGCTCCAGCAGATACGCAGTATTTT.

The rearrangement uses TRBV28 and TRBJ1-2; D not resolved. The CDR3 consists of 13 residues. In germline, CDR1 is MDHEN, CDR2 SYDVKM. The V and J ends lost 4 bases and 4 bases respectively, with 10 bases between them. Written as DNA, the CDR3 is TGTGCCAGCAGTTCCCGAAGGTTCTATGGCTACACCTTC. Its protein is CASSSRRFYGYTF.

The CDR3 nucleotides are TGTGCCAGCAGCAAACGACAGGGGCTAACCTACGAGCAGTACTTC. Protein sequence: CASSKRQGLTYEQYF. The gene calls are TRBV7-6 and TRBJ2-7; 8 bases map to TRBD1. V shed 5 bases, J shed 2 bases, and the junction held 8 bases outside the gene matches. The CDR3 runs to 15 residues. CDR1 is SGHVS and CDR2 is FNYEAQ in the germline V gene.

The chain has TRBV5-1 and TRBJ2-3; 9 bases are a match to TRBD1. CDR1 is SGHRS, CDR2 YFSETQ, per germline. V lost 4 bases, J lost 5 bases, and 5 bases stayed unmatched. This CDR3 has 14 amino acids. The CDR3 nucleotides are TGCGCCAGCAGCCCAGGGACAGGGCAAGATACGCAGTATTTT. It yields the protein CASSPGTGQDTQYF.

This clone was observed a single time. The V and J genes are TRBV19 and TRBJ2-5; weak D call: TRBD1 (6 bases). This CDR3 region has 14 residues. V shed 1 base and J shed 1 base, with 7 bases lying between them. Germline V lookup: CDR1 LNHDA, CDR2 SQIVND (reference sequence). The DNA of the CDR3 is TGTGCCAGTAGTATAGTGGACAGCCAAGAGACCCAGTACTTC. This encodes CASSIVDSQETQYF.

The genes are TRBV9 and TRBJ2-1; D is undetermined. CDR1 is SGDLS, CDR2 YYNGEE, per germline. The V end was cut by 0 bases, the J end by 2 bases, with 12 bases between. The CDR3 length is 16 residues. CDR3 coding DNA: TGTGCCAGCAGCGTAGGAGTGGGCTCCGCCTACAATGAGCAGTTCTTC. Protein: CASSVGVGSAYNEQFF.

The chain couples TRBV24-1 to TRBJ2-3; 14 nucleotides line up with TRBD2. CDR1 is KGHDR and CDR2 is SFDVKD in the germline V gene. J gave up 3 bases and V 2 bases, and 3 bases lay outside the gene matches. The CDR3 extends over 17 amino acids. Written as DNA, the CDR3 is TGTGCCACCAGTGATTCGGGACTAGCGGGAGTTACAGATACGCAGTATTTT. It encodes CATSDSGLAGVTDTQYF.

V and J are TRBV4-3 and TRBJ1-1, with TRBD1 as a possible D gene (5 bases). This CDR3 is built from 15 residues. Per germline, CDR1 LGHNA and CDR2 YSLEER. Trimming took 4 bases from V and 4 from J, leaving 16 bases between them. The DNA for the CDR3 is TGCGCCAGCAGCCGCTCCTGGGGGGTGAGCACTGAAGCTTTCTTT. This sequence encodes CASSRSWGVSTEAFF.

The count of this clone is one. The genes are TRBV7-9 and TRBJ1-4; possibly TRBD1 for D (5 bases). This CDR3 region has 15 residues. The V and J ends lost 5 bases and 5 bases respectively, with 15 bases between them. Germline V gene data show CDR1 as SEHNR and CDR2 as FQNEAQ (reference sequence). The CDR3 region has the DNA TGTGCCAGCAGCCGACGGTGGGGGATAAATGAAAAACTGTTTTTT. It is translated as CASSRRWGINEKLFF. Based on the CDR3 plus reference TRBV7-9 and TRBJ1-4, the full variable domain is DTGVSQNPRHKITKRGQNVTFRCDPISEHNRLYWYRQTLGQGPEFLTYFQNEAQLEKSRLLSDRFSAERPKGSFSTLEIQRTEQGDSAMYLCASSRRWGINEKLFFGSGTQLSVL.

The chain combines TRBV7-9 with TRBJ1-4; D is unresolved. V was pared by 5 bases and J by 7 bases, with 20 bases between. Germline values: CDR1 SEHNR, CDR2 FQNEAQ (reference sequence). The CDR3 runs to 16 residues. In DNA form, the CDR3 reads TGTGCCAGCAGCCCCCGTAATTCCATGATTGGTGAAAAACTGTTTTTT. Encoded protein: CASSPRNSMIGEKLFF.

This sequence joins TRBV4-1 and TRBJ2-3; 16 nucleotides match TRBD2. Germline V gene data show CDR1 as MGHRA and CDR2 as YSYEKL. Germline trimming cut 3 bases from V and 2 bases from J; bases unmatched to any gene: 17. The CDR3 runs 22 residues. CDR3: CASSHTRNPGLAGGPDTDTQYF. DNA of the CDR3: TGCGCCAGCAGCCACACCAGAAACCCGGGACTAGCGGGGGGGCCCGACACAGATACGCAGTATTTT.

V usage is TRBV18 and J usage is TRBJ2-5; possible D gene TRBD2, 5 bases. Trimming took 3 bases from V and 4 from J, leaving 15 bases between them. This CDR3 has 15 amino acids. Germline-derived CDR1 and CDR2 are KGHSH and LQKENI. CDR3 residues: CASSPPGGSTETQYF. The CDR3 coding sequence is TGTGCCAGCTCACCTCCCGGCGGGTCTACAGAGACCCAGTACTTC.

The chain carries TRBV9 and TRBJ2-1, with TRBD2 identical over 7 bases. The CDR3 is 14 amino acids. Germline V gene sequence: CDR1 SGDLS, CDR2 YYNGEE. The junction had 3 bases not matched to a gene; V was cut back by 0 bases and J by 6 bases. CDR3 sequence: CASSVGGLLNEQFF. The CDR3 DNA sequence: TGTGCCAGCAGCGTAGGGGGACTACTCAATGAGCAGTTCTTC.

A few counts support this clone. The V call is TRBV4-3, the J call TRBJ2-5, with D perhaps TRBD1 (6 bases). This CDR3 has 16 residues. Trimming shortened V by 3 bases and J by 4 bases, and 18 bases separated the two germline ends. Germline V gene sequence: CDR1 LGHNA, CDR2 YSLEER. The CDR3 DNA reads as TGCGCCAGCAGCCACGACACAGGGCTGGGCGGAGAGACCCAGTACTTC. This codes for CASSHDTGLGGETQYF.

J is TRBJ1-2 and V is TRBV5-1; TRBD1 is a possible D gene (5 bases). The germline gives CDR1 SGHRS, CDR2 YFSETQ. This CDR3 comprises 16 residues. V lost 4 bases and J 7 bases, leaving 23 bases between the germline ends. This CDR3 is CASSVIGTAGRAGYTF. The CDR3 bases are TGCGCCAGCAGCGTGATCGGGACGGCGGGTAGAGCTGGCTACACCTTC.